This TCR beta chain was sequenced in a study of blood T cell repertoires in COVID-19. Germline V gives CDR1 WNHNN, CDR2 SYGVQD (reference sequence). The CDR3 has 13 amino acids. Trimming shortened V by 6 bases and J by 3 bases, and 11 bases separated the two germline ends. Assay used: immunoSEQ multiplex PCR; TCRdb lists only in-frame clones, some missing. The repertoire holds under 250,000 clones, with approximately 91% as singletons. This rearrangement joins TRBV10-1 to TRBJ1-1, with D perhaps matching TRBD1 (6 bases). What was sequenced was peripheral blood. This clonotype was obtained from a man aged 35 to 55 with acute or convalescent COVID-19. The CDR3 DNA is TGCGCCAGCAGGGGGAACAGGGACACTGAAGCTTTCTTT. Residues: CASRGNRDTEAFF.